The source of this T cell receptor beta chain is a study of T cell changes during pregnancy in multiple sclerosis. Germline CDR1 and CDR2: SGHVS and FQNEAQ. CDR3 length: 17 amino acids. The V gene lost 4 bases and the J gene lost 9 bases, with 25 bases spanning the gap. The data were produced by immunoSEQ multiplex PCR, yet TCRdb's version contains in-frame clones alone and is incomplete. The sample shows approximately 30,000 clones, approximately 86% of them seen only once. This sequence joins TRBV7-8 and TRBJ2-1; D perhaps matches TRBD2 (5 bases). This TCR was sampled from a female donor with multiple sclerosis, enrolled in a pregnancy study. Sequences were derived from CD8+ T cells from peripheral blood mononuclear cells, sampled before pregnancy. As DNA, the CDR3 is TGTGCCAGCAGCTCCCGGGTGACTATTTCCGGCGTCGGTGAGCAGTTCTTC. It specifies CASSSRVTISGVGEQFF.